This entry lists 13 T cell receptor beta chains sequenced from one sample in a study of T-cell memory formation after mild COVID-19. TCRdb ran MiXCR on the 5' RACE reads and lists one entry per CDR3 protein. Of about 290,000 distinct CDR3 sequences in the sample, 15% to 20% were seen once. Sequences were obtained from PBMCs or a T cell subset sorted from them (not recorded which). These receptors originate from a young man who had mild COVID-19 (a few samples of this study predate the infection). Cell type and time point are not known.

The rearrangement links TRBV7-8 to TRBJ2-7, with 7 bases fitting TRBD1. CDR1 is SGHVS and CDR2 is FQNEAQ in the germline V gene. The CDR3 is 15 residues long. V gave up 5 bases and J gave up 0 bases; unmatched junction bases: 7. CDR3 region: CASSATGPSSYEQYF. In DNA form, the CDR3 reads TGTGCCAGCAGCGCGACAGGGCCGAGCTCCTACGAGCAGTACTTC.

The rearrangement joins TRBV20-1 to TRBJ2-3, with 8 bases matching TRBD2. This CDR3 region has 16 residues. The germline CDR1 and CDR2 sequences are DFQATT and SNEGSKA (reference sequence). The V gene end was trimmed by 3 bases and the J gene end by 0 bases; junction bases not matched to a gene: 8. Here the CDR3 DNA reads TGCAGTGCTAGCACCGCCGGGACTAGTAGCACAGATACGCAGTATTTT. The encoded protein is CSASTAGTSSTDTQYF.

This clonotype was observed a handful of times. The rearrangement links TRBV5-6 to TRBJ1-5, with D possibly matching TRBD1 (6 bases). Germline CDR1 reads SGHDT; CDR2 reads YYEEEE. V was pared by 4 bases and J by 7 bases, with 15 bases between. CDR3 length: 14 amino acids. As DNA, the CDR3 is TGTGCCAGCAGCGTGGGGGCGGGGATGCAGCCCCAGCATTTT. Translating it yields CASSVGAGMQPQHF.

This clonotype was picked up a small number of times. The J gene is TRBJ1-1, the V gene TRBV24-1; tentative D call: TRBD1 (5 bases). Trimming removed 7 bases at V and 6 bases at J, with 14 bases between. The CDR3 contains 13 residues. Germline V gives CDR1 KGHDR, CDR2 SFDVKD. The CDR3 coding sequence is TGTGCCACCAGGTCGCGGGTAGGGGCTGAAGCTTTCTTT. Translated: CATRSRVGAEAFF.

This clonotype turned up a few times. This sequence joins TRBV11-2 and TRBJ2-1; perhaps TRBD1 as D (6 bases). Germline V gives CDR1 SGHAT, CDR2 FQNNGV. Deletions cut 3 bases from V and 9 bases from J, with 12 bases between. The CDR3 sequence is 13 residues long. The CDR3 region has the DNA TGTGCCAGCAGCTTTAACAGGGAAGTTGAGCAGTTCTTC. As protein: CASSFNREVEQFF.

There are a few counts of this clonotype. The genes are TRBV11-2 and TRBJ2-7; possibly TRBD2 for D (5 bases). The V end lost 4 bases, the J end lost 5 bases, and 15 bases lay between the germline ends. The germline V gene has CDR1 SGHAT and CDR2 FQNNGV. The CDR3 totals 14 residues. The CDR3 is CASSSPRGRHEQYF. The CDR3 DNA reads TGTGCCAGCAGCTCCCCACGGGGTCGGCACGAGCAGTACTTC.

V and J are TRBV5-1 and TRBJ1-2; tentative D call: TRBD1 (5 bases). This CDR3 region has 15 residues. Per the germline V gene, CDR1 is SGHRS and CDR2 is YFSETQ. Deletions cut 0 bases from V and 8 bases from J, with 17 bases between. CDR3 nucleotides: TGCGCCAGCAGCTTGGTTTCCAGGGTCGGAGGCGGCTACACCTTC. The encoded protein is CASSLVSRVGGGYTF.

This chain links TRBV5-6 with TRBJ1-2, with D uncertain. This CDR3 has 14 residues. Germline CDR1 SGHDT, CDR2 YYEEEE. Trimming took off 0 bases at V and 0 bases at J, with 6 bases between the two ends. Here the CDR3 reads CASSLVGTNYGYTF. The CDR3, as DNA: TGTGCCAGCAGCTTGGTCGGGACTAACTATGGCTACACCTTC.

This clonotype came up a few times. This chain uses TRBV6-1 with TRBJ2-4; D gene unclear. This CDR3 is built from 15 residues. In germline, CDR1 is MNHNS, CDR2 SASEGT. V lost 7 bases to trimming and J lost 0 bases, with 13 bases between them. CDR3 amino acids: CASTLDPVAKNIQYF. In DNA, the CDR3 is TGTGCCAGCACGCTCGACCCTGTAGCCAAAAACATTCAGTACTTC.

This clonotype was found a few times. The chain employs TRBV11-3 and TRBJ2-3, with D possibly being TRBD1 or TRBD2 (5 bases each). In germline, CDR1 is SGHNT, CDR2 YENEEA. The CDR3 spans 15 residues. V lost 5 bases and J lost 4, with 16 bases in between. CDR3 amino acids: CASSPRGSGPDTQYF. The CDR3 bases are TGTGCCAGCAGCCCCCGGGGATCGGGGCCAGATACGCAGTATTTT.

This chain connects TRBV6-2 or TRBV6-3 to TRBJ2-7; 9 positions match TRBD1. V was pared by 5 bases and J by 4 bases, with 6 bases of the junction left unmatched. CDR1 and CDR2 from the germline V gene are MNHEY and SVGEGT. The CDR3 sequence is 14 residues long. CDR3: CASSTTGTGYEQYF. In DNA form, the CDR3 reads TGTGCCAGCAGTACCACCGGGACAGGGTACGAGCAGTACTTC.

The chain is built from TRBV19 and TRBJ2-5; either TRBD1 or TRBD2 may supply D (5 bases each). V lost 7 bases and J 1 base, leaving 10 bases between the germline ends. CDR3 size: 13 residues. Germline-derived CDR1 and CDR2 are LNHDA and SQIVND (reference sequence). The CDR3 sequence is CASNSGTQETQYF. Here the CDR3 DNA reads TGTGCCAGTAATTCCGGGACCCAAGAGACCCAGTACTTC. Using reference TRBV19 and TRBJ2-5 for the parts outside the CDR3, the full variable domain is DGGITQSPKYLFRKEGQNVTLSCEQNLNHDAMYWYRQDPGQGLRLIYYSQIVNDFQKGDIAEGYSVSREKKESFPLTVTSAQKNPTAFYLCASNSGTQETQYFGPGTRLLVL.

This clonotype has a handful of counts. The chain carries TRBV15 and TRBJ1-5, with D maybe TRBD1 (6 bases). The CDR3 spans 15 residues. Germline assignment: CDR1 LNHNV and CDR2 YYDKDF (reference sequence). V was cut by 2 bases and J by 4 bases, with 12 bases left in between. DNA for the CDR3: TGTGCCACCAGCAGAACAGGGATGGGAAATCAGCCCCAGCATTTT. This translates into CATSRTGMGNQPQHF.